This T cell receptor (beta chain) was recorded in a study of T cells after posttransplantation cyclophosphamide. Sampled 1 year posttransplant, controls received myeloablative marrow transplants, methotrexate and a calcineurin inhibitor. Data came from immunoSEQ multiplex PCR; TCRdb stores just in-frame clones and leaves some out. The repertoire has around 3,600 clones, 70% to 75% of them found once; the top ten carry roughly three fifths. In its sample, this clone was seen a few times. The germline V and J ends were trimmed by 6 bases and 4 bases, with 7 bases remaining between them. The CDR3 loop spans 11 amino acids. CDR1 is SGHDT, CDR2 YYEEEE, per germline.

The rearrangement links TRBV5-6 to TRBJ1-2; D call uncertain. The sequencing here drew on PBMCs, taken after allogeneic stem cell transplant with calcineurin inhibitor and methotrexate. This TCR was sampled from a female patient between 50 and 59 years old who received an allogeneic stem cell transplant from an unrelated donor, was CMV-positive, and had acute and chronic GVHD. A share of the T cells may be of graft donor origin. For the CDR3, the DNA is TGTGCCAGCAACTCCCTCTATGGCTACACCTTC. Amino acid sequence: CASNSLYGYTF.